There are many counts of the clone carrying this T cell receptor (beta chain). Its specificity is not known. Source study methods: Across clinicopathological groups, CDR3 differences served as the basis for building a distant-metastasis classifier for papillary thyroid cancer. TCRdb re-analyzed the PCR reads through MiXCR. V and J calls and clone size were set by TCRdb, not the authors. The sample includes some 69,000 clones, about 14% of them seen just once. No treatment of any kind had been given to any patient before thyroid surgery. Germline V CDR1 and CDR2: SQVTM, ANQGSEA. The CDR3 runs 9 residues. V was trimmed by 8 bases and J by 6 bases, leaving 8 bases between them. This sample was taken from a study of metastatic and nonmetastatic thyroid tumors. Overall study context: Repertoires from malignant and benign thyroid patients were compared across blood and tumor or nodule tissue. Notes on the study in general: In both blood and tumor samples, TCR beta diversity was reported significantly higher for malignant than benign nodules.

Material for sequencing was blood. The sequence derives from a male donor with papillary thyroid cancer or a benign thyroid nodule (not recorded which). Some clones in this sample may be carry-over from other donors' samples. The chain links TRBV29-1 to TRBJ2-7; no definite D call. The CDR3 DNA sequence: TGCAGCCCCTGGGGCGAGCAGTACGTC. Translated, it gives CSPWGEQYV.